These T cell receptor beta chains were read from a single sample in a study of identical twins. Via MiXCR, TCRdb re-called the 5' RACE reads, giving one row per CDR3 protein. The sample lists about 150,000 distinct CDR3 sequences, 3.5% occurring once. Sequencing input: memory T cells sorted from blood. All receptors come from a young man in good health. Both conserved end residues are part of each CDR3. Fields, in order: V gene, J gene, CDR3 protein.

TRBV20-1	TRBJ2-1	CSASAGGPHNEQFF
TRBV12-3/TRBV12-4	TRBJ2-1	CASSQPSSAQFF
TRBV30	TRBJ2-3	CAWARAGARTDTQYF
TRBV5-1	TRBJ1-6	CASSARQGVNSPLHF
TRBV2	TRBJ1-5	CASSERGNQPQHF
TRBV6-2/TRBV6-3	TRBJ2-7	CASSYGSGRTHEQYF
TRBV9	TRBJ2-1	CASSANTGLLAGGRYEQFF
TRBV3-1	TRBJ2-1	CASSPGPDRQFF
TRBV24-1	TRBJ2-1	CATSDPGTSGRGIYNEQFF
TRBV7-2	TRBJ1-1	CASSLEVRGNTEAFF
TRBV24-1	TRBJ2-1	CATERLGTTNNEQFF
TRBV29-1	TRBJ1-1	CSVVYRIAMNTEAFF
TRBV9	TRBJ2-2	CASSVRGDAGELFF
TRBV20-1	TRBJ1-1	CSARPRDTEAFF
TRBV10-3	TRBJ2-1	CAISPGTSAGNEQFF
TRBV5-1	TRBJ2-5	CASNEVGSSETQYF
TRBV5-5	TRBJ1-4	CASSMRGNEKLFF
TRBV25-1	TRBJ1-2	CASSGRQAPGYTF
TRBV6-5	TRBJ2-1	CASSYGQGRTTSYNEQFF
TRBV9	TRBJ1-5	CASSPGDRGNQPQHF
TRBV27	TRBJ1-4	CASSFGEKLFF
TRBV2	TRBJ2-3	CASSLKQGRTDTQYF
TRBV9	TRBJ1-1	CASSGSGGSATEAFF
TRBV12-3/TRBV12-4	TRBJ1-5	CASSQTGPGRPQHF
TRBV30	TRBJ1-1	CAWSVLDTEAFF
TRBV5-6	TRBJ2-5	CASSPSRGLGTQYF
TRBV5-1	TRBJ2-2	CASSFGTSDYTGELFF
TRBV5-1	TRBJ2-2	CASSLGANTGELYF
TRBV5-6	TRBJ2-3	CASSHSLTQISGTDTQYF
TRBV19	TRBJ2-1	CASSWTSGSVNEQFF
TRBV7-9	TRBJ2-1	CASSFLAGSYNEQFF
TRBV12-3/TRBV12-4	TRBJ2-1	CASSLGQGGTGEQFF
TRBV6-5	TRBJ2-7	CASSYGTTSGRGYEQYF
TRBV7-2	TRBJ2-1	CASSLDATSHEQFF
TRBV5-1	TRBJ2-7	CASRIGASGYEQYF
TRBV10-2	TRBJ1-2	CASSEWGEDYGYTF
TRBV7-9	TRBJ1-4	CAITEGPGENEKLFF
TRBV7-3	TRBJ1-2	CASSYGQGANYGYTF
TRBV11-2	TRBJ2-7	CASSLKAGVGEQYF
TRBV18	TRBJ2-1	CASSWSGSLYNEQFF
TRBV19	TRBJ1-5	CASRKLLTGGGNQPQHF
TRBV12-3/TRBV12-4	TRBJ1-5	CASSFLGDYSNQPQHF
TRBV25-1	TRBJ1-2	CASSDPRDNYGYTF